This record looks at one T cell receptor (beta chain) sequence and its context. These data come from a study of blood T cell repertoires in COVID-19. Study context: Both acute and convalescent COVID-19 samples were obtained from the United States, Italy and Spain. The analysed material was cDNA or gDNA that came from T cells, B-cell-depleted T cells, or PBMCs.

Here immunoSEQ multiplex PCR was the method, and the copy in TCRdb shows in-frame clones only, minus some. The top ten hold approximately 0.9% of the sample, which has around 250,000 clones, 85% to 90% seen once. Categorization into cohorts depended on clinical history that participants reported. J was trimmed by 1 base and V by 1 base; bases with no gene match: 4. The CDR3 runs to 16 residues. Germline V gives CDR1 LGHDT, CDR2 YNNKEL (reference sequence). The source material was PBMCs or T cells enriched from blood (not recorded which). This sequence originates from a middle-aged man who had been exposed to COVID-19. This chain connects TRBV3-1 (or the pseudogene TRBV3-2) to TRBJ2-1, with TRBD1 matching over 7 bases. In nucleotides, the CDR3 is TGTGCCAGCAGCCAAGGACAGGGAAGGTCCTACAATGAGCAGTTCTTC. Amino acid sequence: CASSQGQGRSYNEQFF.